This T cell receptor beta chain was sequenced for a study of cytomegalovirus exposure and HLA in healthy donors (dated by TCRdb to about 2017). For the wider study: In an earlier analysis of under 600 of the donors, 276 Gb of sequence data and 100 million or so unique TCR beta sequences from 150 million to 200 million T cells were reported. Along with the roughly 700-subject first cohort, a separate validation cohort of roughly 110 different subjects was used. To predict cytomegalovirus infection status, the study brought together high-throughput TCR immunosequencing, statistical association of individual TCRs with disease status, and machine learning. Across some 400 genotyped donors of the cohort, an average of approximately 200,000 unique TCR beta nucleotide sequences per donor were sequenced, and 15% to 20% of those sequences were non-productive. The study aimed to test whether signatures of past pathogen exposure could be identified by cataloging public T cell receptors. Alongside the repertoire data, information on donor age, sex, ethnicity and CMV serostatus was compiled. To decide whether each TCR beta V gene segment behaved as functional or pseudogenic, an earlier analysis of some 580 of the donors relied on high-throughput TCR beta sequencing. A later analysis re-analyzed previously published TCR beta repertoires from roughly 630 donors and added high-resolution HLA genotyping to study TCR occurrence patterns. Four to six DR-DQ haplotypes were handled as single units for association and clustering, since linkage in the cohort was strong. Among the 398 genotyped donors, about 85% belonged to the genetic ancestry cluster associated with self-reported Caucasian donors. Roughly 290 gigabases of sequencing data and around 85 million unique TCR sequences made up an early release that covered nearly 650 HLA-typed donors. HLA typing included class I and class II loci at four-digit resolution. The number of typed donors differed by locus: about 620-640 for A, B, C, DRB1 and DQB1; approximately 520 for DQA1; 606 for DPA1; and around 470 for DPB1. A later genetic analysis used genome-wide SNP genotypes for about 65% of the 666 donors, treating that subset as a discovery cohort. The later analysis used no new phenotypic data to find candidate immune exposures, relying instead on TCR beta sequences and their occurrence across donors. Using immunosequencing, the study profiled T cell repertoires from fewer than 850 subjects and related those repertoires to cytomegalovirus serostatus. All discovery cohort repertoires had been generated using a single sequencing platform. Study-level results and caveats: In both the original and validation cohorts, the classifier was reported to diagnose cytomegalovirus status with high specificity and sensitivity. Correlated functional status among segregating V segments might be attributable to linkage disequilibrium, but an unknown experimental factor could not be ruled out. A group of highly shared sequence variants was considered likely to be a technical artifact of the sequencing pipeline. A later analysis found that most CMV-associated TCR beta chains appeared HLA-restricted, with HLA associations seemingly driven largely by CMV exposure. About 17 rarely observed V segments, including chromosome 9 orphons, were excluded from the earlier analysis of some 590 of the donors because counts were too low. Compared with equally common non-associated chains, HLA-associated TCR beta chains in a later analysis were more clonally expanded and had lower generation probabilities. While some public TCRs were present in many individuals, most TCR sequences turned up only very rarely across donors. According to a later analysis, parvovirus B19, influenza, CMV and Epstein-Barr virus appeared linked to several top co-occurrence clusters. A further reported finding was that TCR beta sequences accurately predicted the HLA-A and HLA-B alleles for most subjects in the first cohort. The authors suggested that the approach could potentially be generalized to other disease states and immunological phenotypes. In the study, some 160 TCR beta chains were listed as associated with cytomegalovirus. This cohort had only TCR beta chains sequenced, and the lack of alpha or paired-chain data limited which features could be detected. Roughly uniform sequencing depth across donors was assumed in presence/absence analyses, although this assumption may not hold. In a later analysis, some 17,000 TCR beta sequences were associated with specific HLA alleles at a false discovery rate of 0.05. According to a later analysis, TCR association rates differed among HLA loci, with DRB1 alleles showing the most associated TCRs and HLA-C alleles showing the fewest. Strong co-occurrence of HLA alleles, especially DR and DQ, made assigning TCR associations to individual alleles difficult. A later genetic analysis reported fewer N-insertions in productive TCRs among donors in an Asian-associated ancestry cluster than the roughly 620-donor mean. Because the 87-base-pair reads could not distinguish some IMGT-functional V segments, including TRBV6-2 and TRBV6-3, those segments were excluded. Because some donors lacked HLA typing at each locus, the association tests relied only on the typed subset. In vitro tests confirmed that a few of the cytomegalovirus-associated TCR beta chains recognize cytomegalovirus antigens. In an earlier analysis of 587 of the donors, most TCR beta V segments were observed in productive rearrangements about 90% or about 30% of the time, broadly matching IMGT annotations. In a later genetic analysis, a missense DCLRE1C variant was associated with V-gene and J-gene trimming of TCR beta chains, and the association was replicated in an independent cohort. For the cohort, immune exposure information was limited to CMV serostatus.

In total, roughly 670 healthy bone marrow donors made up the cohort. At the time of sampling, all cohort members were nominally healthy, though unrecorded immune exposures were likely present. The donor was CMV seronegative and was included in the group of hundreds of seronegative cohort members. Every donor gave a peripheral blood sample, and the peripheral blood mononuclear cells from that sample were used for TCR beta sequencing. The Qiagen DNeasy Blood Extraction Kit was used to extract genomic DNA from the blood cell samples. The germline V gene gives CDR1 as SGHTA and CDR2 as FQGTGA. V is pruned by 6 bases and J by 6 bases, leaving 8 bases of the junction without a gene match. Including the terminal cysteine and phenylalanine, the CDR3 comprises 14 residues. Only the CDR3 portion is preserved as DNA: 42 bases, with reading frame beginning at the first base. The receptor library was made with the immunoSEQ multiplex PCR assay. A mixture of 60 forward primers for TCR Vbeta segments and 13 reverse primers for TCR Jbeta segments was used in the multiplex PCR. A multiplex PCR assay on genomic DNA amplified the CDR3 region of rearranged TCR beta genes. The amplified TCR beta libraries were sequenced on the Illumina HiSeq System as 87-base-pair reads. On the authors' methods: A later analysis tallied tens of millions of unique TCR beta chains across the 666 repertoires, and some 10 million of those chains were shared by two or more donors. Raw reads were error-corrected and collapsed into unique sequences by a nearest-neighbor algorithm in which closely related sequences were merged to remove PCR and sequencing errors. CDR3 sequences were aligned to IMGT reference sequences to assign V, D and J gene segments. For a sequence to be retained, a match of at least six nucleotides was required to both a V gene segment and a J gene segment. A rearrangement was called productive if the CDR3 had no stop codons and remained in frame with V and J, and every other rearrangement was called non-productive. Following IMGT convention, CDR3 was defined as the stretch from the second conserved V-encoded cysteine to the conserved J-encoded phenylalanine. The earlier analysis of fewer than 700 of the donors excluded sequences that lacked an unambiguous match to a single V gene segment. In an earlier analysis of 500 to 750 of the donors, V segments were called functional above 56.7% productive rearrangements and were called segregating when the between-donor standard deviation exceeded 5%. A statistical classification framework was built to diagnose cytomegalovirus status from the catalog of TCR beta chain sequences. In a later analysis, TCR nucleotide sequences were compared against IMGT/GENE-DB human TR gene sequences so that V and J genes could be assigned. A later analysis assigned CDR3 sequences and most-parsimonious VDJ recombination scenarios with the TCRdist pipeline. A later analysis defined each TCR beta chain by its CDR3 amino acid sequence plus V-gene family, and excluded reads lacking a unique V-gene family. A later analysis removed several hundred highly shared, low-generation-probability nucleotide sequences to deal with suspected cross-contamination and a sequencing artifact. In a later analysis, a clonal expansion index was calculated for each public chain from normalized within-repertoire ranks of inferred template counts. In a later analysis, generation probabilities were computed using a VDJ recombination model fitted to out-of-frame rearrangements, and the results were checked against IGoR. In a later analysis, TCR-TCR, TCR-HLA and TCR-CMV co-occurrence was scored with hypergeometric tests, and a repertoire-size bias correction was applied to TCR pairs. To estimate false discovery rates, a later analysis permuted the HLA or CMV assignments 20 times. In a later analysis, co-occurring TCRs were grouped using DBSCAN, with TCRdist sequence similarity added in when clustering inside HLA-allele-positive subsets. Repertoires with fewer than 30,000 or more than 120,000 public chains were left out of co-occurrence clustering, as were four to six repertoires with anomalous nucleotide sharing. TCRdb's version of the immuneACCESS table is confined to in-frame rearrangements and falls short of the full clone set. An unresolved V gene accounts for under half of the shortfall where checked; the remainder is of unknown origin. Clone size and the V and J calls come from that table; the DNA yielded D and trimming. The sample data list 120,000 to 150,000 clones, and about 80% of these were observed just once. The ten largest make up approximately 5.1% of the sample.

This clone was found a few times. Its antigen is unknown. No base quality values were provided; no much bigger clone lies one nucleotide off. Rearrangement joined TRBV7-3 to TRBJ1-1; 9 nucleotides in the junction match TRBD1. Input material: PBMCs. The source of this sequence is a male donor in good health and CMV-seronegative. The CDR3 has the sequence CASSPTGGRPEAFF. The DNA is as follows: TGTGCCAGCAGTCCCACAGGGGGCCGGCCTGAAGCTTTCTTT.